This TCR beta chain comes out of a study of human T cells and chemical hapten exposure (dated by TCRdb to the early 2020s). About the full investigation: For sensitization, 2% DPC in acetone was applied to a roughly 2 cm by roughly 2 cm area of upper inner arm skin. Throughout the roughly 23-week study period, patients were also given weekly therapeutic DPC doses on the scalp. Patch testing was performed on the upper back with Finn chambers containing 0.01% DPC, and the patch tests were scored after 6 days according to International Contact Dermatitis Research Group standards. The mostly female patient cohort included alopecia areata with under or over 50% scalp involvement, alopecia totalis and alopecia universalis. The libraries were sequenced as a pool, and the TCR yield per sample differed mostly because of small variations in library volumes within the pool. The study tracked peripheral blood TCR repertoire changes in vivo during primary and secondary sensitization to the hapten diphenylcyclopropenone (DPC) in alopecia patients. Blood samples were taken from patients before sensitization (week 0) and then at 2, 6 and about 24 weeks after DPC sensitization. Twenty-nine alopecia patients gave blood for TCR sequencing at one to four time points (pre-sensitization, 2, 6 and 24 weeks). Both TCR alpha and TCR beta chains were sequenced from each blood RNA sample.

What this sample's time point label stands for: patch test 2, 6 weeks after DPC sensitization. Sample treatment or condition, as interpreted from the label and publication: therapeutic diphenylcyclopropenone sensitization with weekly scalp DPC. Total RNA was extracted from unfractionated whole blood collected in Tempus Blood RNA tubes. At each patch-test visit, blood was drawn before the patch test was applied. Eligible patients were aged 18 to 70, diagnosed with alopecia, deemed suitable for DPC therapy, and excluded if pregnant. A note on this clonotype: There is no known antigen for this receptor. Base qualities were left out, and no much larger clone turns up one base away.

Library creation used RACE. Instrument on record: NextSeq 500. During library preparation, unique molecular identifiers were attached to individual cDNA molecules so that TCRs could be counted in a quantitative, reproducible way. Turning to the authors' computational methods: A median of about 89,000 TCRs per sample was observed, with a range of roughly 23,224 to 750,000. The Decombinator software suite was used to annotate the V, J and CDR3 of the TCR reads. For PS versus PT1 abundance plots, all samples were subsampled to the same number of TCRs (28,000). TCRs were defined as expanded if absent before sensitization and observed at least eight times at the 2-week time point. TCRdb's own reprocessing of the public reads used fastp at Q25 and MiXCR and kept productive beta chains. Identical CDR3 protein sequences are pooled into one entry, listed with their most common genes and DNA. The V and J calls reflect TCRdb's pipeline rather than the authors' work. The sample includes about 42,000 distinct CDR3 sequences, with approximately 9.6% observed a single time. The ten largest clones capture more than 13% of the sample.

V is pared back by 6 bases and J by 14 bases, with 22 bases lying between the germline termini. According to the germline V gene, CDR1 reads MDHEN and CDR2 reads SYDVKM. The CDR3 measures 13 amino acids from cysteine to phenylalanine. The CDR3 DNA has 39 bases and is translated from base 1. The full study reports these points: Patch test score was positively correlated with the number of PT1 expanded TCRs, with significance at thresholds 8, 16 and 32 but not at 4. DPC sensitization did not change how many TCRs were above 1 in 1000 frequency, and no evidence was found of alterations in global repertoire structure. After repeated subsampling, changes were observed in the strength of the expansion versus patch-test correlation and in the threshold at which the correlation became significant. Compared with pre-sensitization or healthy control sets, expanded TCRs formed significantly more large CDR3 similarity clusters, which is consistent with antigen-driven responses. Because all patients had alopecia, a presumed autoimmune disease, the immune response of the patients might differ from that of healthy individuals.

The material was whole blood, obtained in connection with sensitization to the hapten diphenylcyclopropenone (DPC). Recombination joined TRBV28 with TRBJ1-2, with the D gene uncertain. The sequence derives from a woman in her 30s with alopecia areata. Some clones in this sample may be carry-over from other donors' samples. The DNA is as follows: TGTGCCAGCAGCCCCCCCAACACGGTCGGCTTAACCTTC. Translated, it reads CASSPPNTVGLTF.